A selection of T cell receptor beta chains follows, all from one sample in a study of T cell responses to AZD1222 COVID-19 vaccine. The repertoire was sequenced with immunoSEQ multiplex PCR; TCRdb's copy has only in-frame clones and lacks some. The sample records 85,000 to 120,000 clones, approximately 88% being singletons. Sequencing used peripheral blood, obtained on day 0 of AZD1222 vaccination. The source of these receptors is an adult in good health. CDR3s include the opening cysteine and the closing phenylalanine or tryptophan. D genes are given only for firm matches. The size of a clone is reported for some rows only, either as once, few or many, or as a class for expanded clones.

d_gene	abundance	v_gene	j_gene	CDR3nt	CDR3aa
-	-	TRBV5-6	TRBJ2-5	TGTGCCAGCAGGATAGATTTGACAGGTGGGGAGACCCAGTACTTC	CASRIDLTGGETQYF
-	-	TRBV29-1	TRBJ2-2	TGCAGCGTGGAGACTTCGGTTCACACCGGGGAGCTGTTTTTT	CSVETSVHTGELFF
-	-	TRBV6-5	TRBJ1-1	TGTGCCAGCAGCGCGACGGTGAACACTGAAGCTTTCTTT	CASSATVNTEAFF
TRBD2	-	TRBV28	TRBJ2-1	TGTGCCAGCAGTCCCCGGCTAGCGGGTGATTATGAGCAGTTCTTC	CASSPRLAGDYEQFF
TRBD2	-	TRBV19	TRBJ2-4	TGTGCCAGTAGTATAGGGACTAGAGCCAAAAACATTCAGTACTTC	CASSIGTRAKNIQYF
TRBD2	-	TRBV28	TRBJ2-1	TGTGCCAGCAGTTATAGGACTAGCGGGAGTATCAATGAGCAGTTCTTC	CASSYRTSGSINEQFF
-	once	TRBV4-1	TRBJ2-7	TGCGCCAGCAGCCATCCAAGTAGTGCAAGCTCCTACGAGCAGTACTTC	CASSHPSSASSYEQYF
TRBD1	once	TRBV6-2/TRBV6-3	TRBJ2-7	TGTGCCAGCAGTTGGGACAGGGGTTACGAGCAGTACTTC	CASSWDRGYEQYF
-	-	TRBV3-1/TRBV3-2	TRBJ1-1	TGTGCCAGCAGCCAAGTAAGGGGGGAAACCGAAGCTTTCTTT	CASSQVRGETEAFF
-	-	TRBV4-2	TRBJ1-3	TGTGCCAGCAGCCCCCGCGCCGGGTCCGGAAACACCATATATTTT	CASSPRAGSGNTIYF
-	-	TRBV27	TRBJ1-6	TGTGCCAGCAGTTTTGAGGGCCGCGGGGCACCCCTCCACTTT	CASSFEGRGAPLHF
-	-	TRBV7-9	TRBJ1-4	TGTGCCAGCAGCTTAGCGGCCCCGGGGCTTTTAGTAAAACTGTTTTTT	CASSLAAPGLLVKLFF
-	-	TRBV27	TRBJ1-5	TGTGCCAGCAGTTTAATGGGTGGTCAGCCCCAGCATTTT	CASSLMGGQPQHF
-	-	TRBV4-3	TRBJ1-2	TGCGCCAGCAGTCACACAGGTTCCCACTATGGCTACACCTTC	CASSHTGSHYGYTF
-	medium-sized	TRBV10-3	TRBJ2-7	TGTGCCATCTCGCCTTTGTCGGCCTCGGGCACCTTAGTCTACGAGCAGTACTTC	CAISPLSASGTLVYEQYF
TRBD2	-	TRBV3-1/TRBV3-2	TRBJ2-7	TGTGCCAGCAGCCTTGGCGTGGTTCCGGGGGGCGAGCAGTACTTC	CASSLGVVPGGEQYF